This passage covers 21 T cell receptor beta chains from one sample sequenced in a study of T cell responses to AZD1222 COVID-19 vaccine. Here immunoSEQ multiplex PCR was the method, and the copy in TCRdb shows in-frame clones only, minus some. The sample has approximately 120,000 clones; 70% to 90% are singletons. The source was peripheral blood, collected on day 0 of AZD1222 vaccination. Receptors originate from an adult in good health.

The genes are TRBV6-5 and TRBJ1-4; 9 bases match TRBD1. CDR1 and CDR2 (germline): MNHEY, SVGAGI. The ends lost 6 bases at V and 8 bases at J; junction bases unmatched: 7. The CDR3 contains 14 residues. This chain's CDR3 is CASRLQGAAEKLFF. The CDR3 DNA is TGTGCCAGCAGACTACAGGGGGCAGCCGAAAAACTGTTTTTT.

The chain combines TRBV19 with TRBJ1-2, with D maybe TRBD1 (5 bases). This CDR3 comprises 13 residues. Trimming removed 6 bases from V and 8 bases from J, with 16 bases in between. Germline CDR1 is LNHDA and CDR2 is SQIVND (reference sequence). CDR3: CASSDLGLGGYTF. CDR3 nucleotides: TGTGCCAGTAGCGATTTGGGACTCGGGGGCTACACCTTC.

The V call is TRBV24-1, the J call TRBJ2-3; 10 positions agree with TRBD2. The V and J ends lost 3 bases and 1 base, in that order; junction bases with no gene match: 9. Germline CDR1 is KGHDR and CDR2 is SFDVKD. The CDR3 length is 18 residues. CDR3 sequence (DNA): TGTGCCACCAGTGATCTGGGGTGGGGGACTAGCGGCACAGATACGCAGTATTTT. The encoded protein is CATSDLGWGTSGTDTQYF.

As for this clone: A read error may account for a junction end that differs from germline. The chain uses TRBV5-4 and TRBJ1-2; D possibly corresponds to TRBD1 (6 bases). CDR1 is SGHNT and CDR2 is YYREEE in the germline V gene (reference sequence). The CDR3 runs 13 residues. CDR3 sequence reads: CASSLDRELYGAF. DNA of the CDR3: TGTGCCAGCAGCTTGGACAGGGAGCTGTATGGAGCCTTC.

The rearrangement joins TRBV6-2 or TRBV6-3 to TRBJ2-7, with TRBD2 as a possible D gene (6 bases). V was pared by 2 bases and J by 2 bases, with 16 bases between. Germline V gene sequence: CDR1 MNHEY, CDR2 SVGEGT. The CDR3 is 16 amino acids. In nucleotides, the CDR3 is TGTGCCAGCAGTTACCCGGACTACAAGGACCCCTACGAGCAGTACTTC. Amino acids: CASSYPDYKDPYEQYF.

The V and J genes are TRBV7-2 and TRBJ2-2, with TRBD2 matching over 10 bases. Germline trimming cut 5 bases from V and 3 bases from J; bases unmatched to any gene: 9. This CDR3 is 17 amino acids long. The germline gives CDR1 SGHTA, CDR2 FQGNSA. The CDR3 reads CASSLPAGGPDTGELFF. CDR3 coding DNA: TGTGCCAGCAGCCTACCAGCGGGAGGGCCAGACACCGGGGAGCTGTTTTTT.

The V call is TRBV6-2 or TRBV6-3, the J call TRBJ1-5, with D possibly being TRBD1 (5 bases). This CDR3 comprises 12 residues. V was trimmed by 1 base and J by 9 bases, leaving 7 bases between them. Germline assignment: CDR1 MNHEY and CDR2 SVGEGT. The CDR3 region is CASSYWGRPQHF. CDR3 nucleotides: TGTGCCAGCAGTTACTGGGGCAGGCCCCAGCATTTT.

The chain joins TRBV29-1 to TRBJ2-7; TRBD1 matches at 11 bases. This CDR3 contains 12 residues. CDR1 and CDR2 from the germline V gene are SQVTM and ANQGSEA. With V trimmed by 7 bases and J by 4 bases, 3 bases remained unmatched. The CDR3 spells CSAGQGAYEQYF. The CDR3 DNA is TGCAGCGCTGGACAGGGGGCGTACGAGCAGTACTTC.

The chain couples TRBV6-6 to TRBJ2-7; 13 bases agree with TRBD2. CDR3 length equals 15 residues. J was trimmed by 7 bases and V by 5 bases; bases with no gene match: 8. Germline CDR1 and CDR2: MNHNY and SVGAGI (reference sequence). CDR3 sequence reads: CASSRGLAGVKEQYF. The CDR3, as DNA: TGTGCCAGCAGTCGAGGACTAGCGGGAGTAAAAGAGCAGTACTTC.

The genes are TRBV18 and TRBJ1-1; 8 positions agree with TRBD1. V trimming: 6 bases; J trimming: 0 bases; junction bases outside the gene matches: 9. The CDR3 contains 16 residues. Germline V CDR1 and CDR2: KGHSH, LQKENI. CDR3 in amino acids: CASSPRNRGMNTEAFF. CDR3 coding DNA: TGTGCCAGCTCCCCGCGAAACAGGGGGATGAACACTGAAGCTTTCTTT.

A few counts support this clone. The rearrangement links TRBV24-1 to TRBJ1-5; TRBD1 aligns across 7 bases. Germline loops: CDR1 KGHDR, CDR2 SFDVKD. V lost 7 bases, J lost 0 bases, and 5 bases stayed unmatched. The CDR3 has 15 residues. CDR3 DNA: TGTGCCACCAGGACAGGGAGGGGTAGCAATCAGCCCCAGCATTTT. This gives the protein CATRTGRGSNQPQHF.

The sample holds one count of this clone. This chain joins TRBV7-8 and TRBJ1-1, with D possibly matching TRBD1 (5 bases). The ends were cut back, 1 base at V and 1 base at J, with 7 bases in the middle. The CDR3 length is 14 residues. Germline V gene data show CDR1 as SGHVS and CDR2 as FQNEAQ. CDR3 amino acids: CASSLEGRNTEAFF. CDR3 in DNA: TGTGCCAGCAGCTTAGAGGGGAGGAACACTGAAGCTTTCTTT.

V usage is TRBV15 and J usage is TRBJ1-4; TRBD1 agrees at 7 bases. The CDR3 has 16 residues. Unmatched junction bases numbered 10, after V lost 9 bases and J lost 0 bases. The V gene's germline CDR1 is LNHNV and CDR2 YYDKDF (reference sequence). The CDR3 sequence is CATRGRGETTNEKLFF. CDR3 nucleotide sequence: TGTGCCACAAGGGGCAGGGGGGAAACAACTAATGAAAAACTGTTTTTT.

A few counts support this clone. The rearrangement uses TRBV4-3 and TRBJ2-7; weak D call: TRBD1 (5 bases). V lost 0 bases, J lost 6 bases, and 21 bases lay in between. Per germline, CDR1 LGHNA and CDR2 YSLEER. The CDR3 loop spans 17 amino acids. The CDR3 bases are TGCGCCAGCAGCCAAGAACCAAATCCAGGGTCCTCGAGCGAGCAGTACTTC. Translating it yields CASSQEPNPGSSSEQYF.

The gene calls are TRBV29-1 and TRBJ2-1, with 8 positions matching TRBD1. The CDR3 has 14 amino acids. After removal of 0 bases from V and 12 bases from J, the junction contained 10 bases not matched to a gene. Germline assignment: CDR1 SQVTM and CDR2 ANQGSEA. DNA for the CDR3: TGCAGCGTTGAAGATGGGGGGACAGGTAAATGGCAGTTCTTC. It specifies CSVEDGGTGKWQFF.

This clone has just one count. The V call is TRBV5-6, the J call TRBJ2-3; TRBD2 is a possible D gene (7 bases). Trimming pared 4 bases from V and 7 bases from J, leaving 13 bases between. The CDR3 has 13 residues. Per germline, CDR1 SGHDT and CDR2 YYEEEE. The CDR3 sequence is CASSRGGTNTQYF. The CDR3 nucleotides are TGTGCCAGCAGCCGAGGGGGGACTAATACGCAGTATTTT. The full variable domain, completed using reference TRBV5-6 and TRBJ2-3, is DAGVTQSPTHLIKTRGQQVTLRCSPKSGHDTVSWYQQALGQGPQFIFQYYEEEERQRGNFPDRFSGHQFPNYSSELNVNALLLGDSALYLCASSRGGTNTQYFGPGTRLTVL.

The chain recombines TRBV4-3 with TRBJ1-4; D is ambiguous. Germline CDR1 and CDR2: LGHNA and YSLEER. The CDR3 consists of 13 residues. Trimming pared 0 bases from V and 9 bases from J, leaving 8 bases between. CDR3 residues: CASSQDLTQKLFF. For the CDR3, the DNA is TGCGCCAGCAGCCAAGATTTGACTCAAAAACTGTTTTTT.

The V call is TRBV11-3, the J call TRBJ2-5; 8 bases align to TRBD2. CDR1 SGHNT and CDR2 YENEEA come from the germline V gene. This CDR3 is 14 amino acids long. With V trimmed by 5 bases and J by 2 bases, 4 bases remained unmatched. CDR3: CASSLAGYQETQYF. CDR3 DNA: TGTGCCAGCAGCCTAGCGGGCTATCAAGAGACCCAGTACTTC.

This chain connects TRBV7-8 to TRBJ1-2, with TRBD1 matching over 9 bases. This CDR3 contains 18 residues. Trimming removed 2 bases from V and 2 bases from J; junction bases left unmatched: 12. Germline V gene lookup returns CDR1 SGHVS and CDR2 FQNEAQ. This chain's CDR3 is CASSLRGTGWALNYGYTF. The CDR3 DNA reads as TGTGCCAGCAGCTTAAGAGGGACAGGGTGGGCGTTGAACTATGGCTACACCTTC.

A few counts support this clone. J is TRBJ1-2 and V is TRBV6-5; D is uncertain. Germline CDR1 MNHEY, CDR2 SVGAGI. The CDR3 has 15 amino acids. V lost 0 bases and J 4 bases, leaving 12 bases between the germline ends. CDR3 sequence: CASSYSIEGPYGYTF. The CDR3 nucleotides read TGTGCCAGCAGTTACTCGATCGAGGGCCCCTATGGCTACACCTTC.

This chain's CDR3 is CASSESGTEAFF. In DNA, the CDR3 is TGTGCCAGCAGTGAATCAGGGACTGAAGCTTTCTTT. This chain connects TRBV25-1 to TRBJ1-1; a possible D gene is TRBD1 (5 bases). V was cut by 1 base and J by 5 bases, with 5 bases left in between. Per the germline V gene, CDR1 is MGHDK and CDR2 is SYGVNS. The CDR3 sequence is 12 residues long. Together with reference TRBV25-1 and TRBJ1-1, the CDR3 gives the full variable domain: EADIYQTPRYLVIGTGKKITLECSQTMGHDKMYWYQQDPGMELHLIHYSYGVNSTEKGDLSSESTVSRIRTEHFPLTLESARPSHTSQYLCASSESGTEAFFGQGTRLTVV.